This TCR beta chain was captured by sequencing in a study of blood T cell repertoires in COVID-19. Under the authors' procedure: The assay estimated nucleated cells by amplifying reference gene primers. Produced via immunoSEQ multiplex PCR; TCRdb's table is partial and in-frame only. V and J calls and clone size are those listed in that table; D and trimming were worked out from the DNA. The data contain about 76,000 clones, around 83% of them seen just once; the ten biggest clones take up approximately 11%. Germline values: CDR1 MNHEY, CDR2 SVGAGI. The CDR3 runs to 13 residues. The germline V and J ends were trimmed by 2 bases and 8 bases, with 12 bases remaining between them.

Material: peripheral blood. This chain uses TRBV6-5 with TRBJ1-1; D is undetermined. This TCR was sampled from a man aged 55 to 69 with COVID-19, enrolled during active disease. The CDR3 DNA is TGTGCCAGCAGTTACAGTATTGCACAGGAAGCTTTCTTT. Translation: CASSYSIAQEAFF.